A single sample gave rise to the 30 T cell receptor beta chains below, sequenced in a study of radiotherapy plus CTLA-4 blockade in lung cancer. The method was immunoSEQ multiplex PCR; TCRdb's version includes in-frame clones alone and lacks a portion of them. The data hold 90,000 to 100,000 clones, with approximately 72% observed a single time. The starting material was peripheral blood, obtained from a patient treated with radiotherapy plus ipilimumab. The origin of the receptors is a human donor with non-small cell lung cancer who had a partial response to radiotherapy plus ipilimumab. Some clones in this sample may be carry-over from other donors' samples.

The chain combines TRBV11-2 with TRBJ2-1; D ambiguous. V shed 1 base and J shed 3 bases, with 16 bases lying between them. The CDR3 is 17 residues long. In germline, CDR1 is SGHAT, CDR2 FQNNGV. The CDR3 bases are TGTGCCAGCAGCTTAGCTCTCCGCCCGGCGGTCTACAATGAGCAGTTCTTC. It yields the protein CASSLALRPAVYNEQFF.

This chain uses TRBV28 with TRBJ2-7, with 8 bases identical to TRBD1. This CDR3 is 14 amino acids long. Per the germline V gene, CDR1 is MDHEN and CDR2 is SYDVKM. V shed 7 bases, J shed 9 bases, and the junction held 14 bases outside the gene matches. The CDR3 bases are TGTGCCAGCACCCTCGGACAGGGAAGATGGGGGCAGTACTTC. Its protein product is CASTLGQGRWGQYF. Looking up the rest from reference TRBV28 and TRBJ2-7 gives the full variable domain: DVKVTQSSRYLVKRTGEKVFLECVQDMDHENMFWYRQDPGLGLRLIYFSYDVKMKEKGDIPEGYSVSREKKERFSLILESASTNQTSMYLCASTLGQGRWGQYFGPGTRLTVT.

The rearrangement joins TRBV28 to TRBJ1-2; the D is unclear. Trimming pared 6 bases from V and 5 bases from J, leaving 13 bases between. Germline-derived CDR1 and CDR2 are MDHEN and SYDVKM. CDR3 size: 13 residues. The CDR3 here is CASSVPGRYGYTF. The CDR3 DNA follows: TGTGCCAGCAGCGTCCCAGGTCGGTATGGCTACACCTTC.

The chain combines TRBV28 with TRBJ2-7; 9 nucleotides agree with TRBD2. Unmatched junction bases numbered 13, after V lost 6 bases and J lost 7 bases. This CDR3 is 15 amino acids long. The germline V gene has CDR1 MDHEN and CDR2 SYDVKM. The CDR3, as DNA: TGTGCCAGCAGCCCCCCGGCGGGGGGGAGGGATGAGCAGTACTTC. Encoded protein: CASSPPAGGRDEQYF.

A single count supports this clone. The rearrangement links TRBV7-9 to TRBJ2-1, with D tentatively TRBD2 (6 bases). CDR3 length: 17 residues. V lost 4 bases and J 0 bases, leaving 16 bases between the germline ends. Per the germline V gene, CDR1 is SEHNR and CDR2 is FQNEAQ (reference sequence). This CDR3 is CASSSGLLLSSYNEQFF. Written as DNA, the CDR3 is TGTGCCAGCAGCTCGGGACTCCTCCTCTCCTCCTACAATGAGCAGTTCTTC.

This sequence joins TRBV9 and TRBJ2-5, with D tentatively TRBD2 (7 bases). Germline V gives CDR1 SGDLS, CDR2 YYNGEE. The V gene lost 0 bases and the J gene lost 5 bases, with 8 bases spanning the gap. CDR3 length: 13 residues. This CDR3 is CASSVAGGETQYF. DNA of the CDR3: TGTGCCAGCAGCGTAGCGGGGGGCGAGACCCAGTACTTC.

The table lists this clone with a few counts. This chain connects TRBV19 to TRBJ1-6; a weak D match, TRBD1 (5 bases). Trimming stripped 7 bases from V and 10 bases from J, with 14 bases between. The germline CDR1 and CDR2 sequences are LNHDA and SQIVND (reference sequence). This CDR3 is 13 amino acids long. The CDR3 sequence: CASKSRVGSPLHF. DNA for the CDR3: TGTGCCAGTAAAAGCAGGGTGGGATCACCCCTCCACTTT.

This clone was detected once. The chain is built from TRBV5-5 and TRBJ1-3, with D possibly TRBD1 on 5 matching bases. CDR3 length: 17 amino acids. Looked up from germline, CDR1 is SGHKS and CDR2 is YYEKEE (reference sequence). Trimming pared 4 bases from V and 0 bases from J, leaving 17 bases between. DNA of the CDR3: TGTGCCAGCAGCACCTCTCCAAGGGACTTCTCTGGAAACACCATATATTTT. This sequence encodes CASSTSPRDFSGNTIYF.

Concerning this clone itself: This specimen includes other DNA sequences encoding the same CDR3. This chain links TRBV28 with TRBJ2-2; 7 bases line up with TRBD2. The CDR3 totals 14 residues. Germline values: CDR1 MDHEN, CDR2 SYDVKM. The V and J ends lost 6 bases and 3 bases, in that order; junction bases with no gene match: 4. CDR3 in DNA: TGTGCCAGCAGGAGGGGAGGGGACACCGGGGAGCTGTTTTTT. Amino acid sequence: CASRRGGDTGELFF.

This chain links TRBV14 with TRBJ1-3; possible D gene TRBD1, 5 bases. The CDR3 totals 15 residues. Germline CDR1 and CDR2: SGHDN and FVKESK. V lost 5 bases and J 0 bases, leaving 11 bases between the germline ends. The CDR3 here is CASSYGGFSGNTIYF. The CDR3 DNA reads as TGTGCCAGCAGCTACGGGGGGTTCTCTGGAAACACCATATATTTT.

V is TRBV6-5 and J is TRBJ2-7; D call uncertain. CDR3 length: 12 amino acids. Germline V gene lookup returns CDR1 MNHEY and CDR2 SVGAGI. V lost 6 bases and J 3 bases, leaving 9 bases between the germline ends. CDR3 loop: CASSPNFYEQYF. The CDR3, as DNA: TGTGCCAGCAGCCCCAATTTCTACGAGCAGTACTTC.

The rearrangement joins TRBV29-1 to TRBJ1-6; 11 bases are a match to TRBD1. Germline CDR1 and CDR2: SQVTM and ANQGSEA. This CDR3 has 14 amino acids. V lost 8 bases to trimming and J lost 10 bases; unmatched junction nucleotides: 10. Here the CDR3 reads CSIRTGGRGSPLHF. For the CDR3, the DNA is TGCAGCATCCGGACAGGGGGCAGGGGCTCACCCCTCCACTTT.

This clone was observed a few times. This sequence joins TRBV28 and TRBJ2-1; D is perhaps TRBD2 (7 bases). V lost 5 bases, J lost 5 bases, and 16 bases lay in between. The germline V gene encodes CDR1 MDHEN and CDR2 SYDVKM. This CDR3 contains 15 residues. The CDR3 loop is CASSAPGRGHNEQFF. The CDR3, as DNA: TGTGCCAGCAGTGCCCCGGGGCGGGGGCACAATGAGCAGTTCTTC.

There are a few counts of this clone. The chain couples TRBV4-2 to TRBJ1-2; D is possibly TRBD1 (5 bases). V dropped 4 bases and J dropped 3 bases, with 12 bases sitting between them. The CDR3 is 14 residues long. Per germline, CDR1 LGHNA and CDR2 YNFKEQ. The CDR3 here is CASSPEPGDYGYTF. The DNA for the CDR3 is TGTGCCAGCAGCCCGGAGCCGGGGGACTATGGCTACACCTTC.

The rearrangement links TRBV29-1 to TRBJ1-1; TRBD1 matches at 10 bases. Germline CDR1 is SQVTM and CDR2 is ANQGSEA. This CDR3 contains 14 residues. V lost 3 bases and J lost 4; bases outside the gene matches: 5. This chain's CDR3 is CSVEEGQGSTEAFF. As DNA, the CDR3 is TGCAGCGTTGAGGAGGGACAGGGGTCCACTGAAGCTTTCTTT.

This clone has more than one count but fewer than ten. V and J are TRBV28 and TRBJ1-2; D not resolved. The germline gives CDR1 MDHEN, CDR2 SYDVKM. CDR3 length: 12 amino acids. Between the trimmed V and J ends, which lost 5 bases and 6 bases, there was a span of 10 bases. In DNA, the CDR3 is TGTGCCAGCAGTCCCCCGTTCGATGGCTACACCTTC. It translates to CASSPPFDGYTF.

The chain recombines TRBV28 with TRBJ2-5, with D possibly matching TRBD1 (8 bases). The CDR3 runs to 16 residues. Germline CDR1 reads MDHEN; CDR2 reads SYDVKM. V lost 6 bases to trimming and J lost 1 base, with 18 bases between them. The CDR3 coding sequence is TGTGCCAGCAGCTCCGGACAGGGAGGGGGCCAAGAGACCCAGTACTTC. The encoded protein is CASSSGQGGGQETQYF.

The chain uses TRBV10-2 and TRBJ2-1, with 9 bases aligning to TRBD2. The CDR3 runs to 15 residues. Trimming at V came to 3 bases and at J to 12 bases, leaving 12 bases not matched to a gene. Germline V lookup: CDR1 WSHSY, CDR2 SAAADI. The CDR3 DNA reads TGCGCCAGCAGTGAATCGGCGAGGCGGGGGGGCCGGCAGTTCTTC. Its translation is CASSESARRGGRQFF.

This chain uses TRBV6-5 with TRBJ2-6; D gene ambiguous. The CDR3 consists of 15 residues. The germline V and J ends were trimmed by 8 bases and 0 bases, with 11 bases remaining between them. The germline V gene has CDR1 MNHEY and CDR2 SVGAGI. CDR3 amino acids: CASWSRGSGANVLTF. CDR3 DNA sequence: TGTGCCAGCTGGTCCCGCGGCTCTGGGGCCAACGTCCTGACTTTC.

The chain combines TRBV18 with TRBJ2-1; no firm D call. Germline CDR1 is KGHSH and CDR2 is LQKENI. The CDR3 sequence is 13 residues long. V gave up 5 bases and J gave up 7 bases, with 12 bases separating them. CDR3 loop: CASSASTVNEQFF. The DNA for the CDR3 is TGTGCCAGCTCAGCATCAACTGTTAATGAGCAGTTCTTC.

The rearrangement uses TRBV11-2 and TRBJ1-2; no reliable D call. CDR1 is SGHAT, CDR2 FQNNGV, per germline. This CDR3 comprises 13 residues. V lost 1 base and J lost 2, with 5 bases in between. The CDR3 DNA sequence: TGTGCCAGCAGCTTAGGCGCCAACTATGGCTACACCTTC. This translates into CASSLGANYGYTF.

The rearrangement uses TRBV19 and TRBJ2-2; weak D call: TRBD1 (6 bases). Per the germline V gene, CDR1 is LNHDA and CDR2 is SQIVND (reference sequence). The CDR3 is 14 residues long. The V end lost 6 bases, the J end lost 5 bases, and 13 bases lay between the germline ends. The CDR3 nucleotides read TGTGCCAGTAGGGTGACAGGTCAGACCGGGGAGCTGTTTTTT. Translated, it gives CASRVTGQTGELFF.

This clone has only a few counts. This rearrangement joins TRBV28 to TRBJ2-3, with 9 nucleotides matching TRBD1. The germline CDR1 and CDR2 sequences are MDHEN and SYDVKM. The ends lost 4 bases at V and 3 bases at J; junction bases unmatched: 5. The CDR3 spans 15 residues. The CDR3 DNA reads TGTGCCAGCAGTTCGGCCGGGACAGGGACAGATACGCAGTATTTT. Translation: CASSSAGTGTDTQYF.

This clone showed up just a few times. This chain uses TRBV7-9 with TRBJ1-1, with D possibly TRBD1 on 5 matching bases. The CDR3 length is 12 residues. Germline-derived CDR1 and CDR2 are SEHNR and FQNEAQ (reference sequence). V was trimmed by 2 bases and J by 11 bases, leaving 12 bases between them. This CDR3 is CASSLFGGSAFF. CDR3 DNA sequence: TGTGCCAGCAGCTTATTCGGGGGTTCGGCTTTCTTT.

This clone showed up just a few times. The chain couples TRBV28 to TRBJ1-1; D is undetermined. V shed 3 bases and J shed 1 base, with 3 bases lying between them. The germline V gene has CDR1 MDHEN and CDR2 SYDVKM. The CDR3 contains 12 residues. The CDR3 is CASSLRNTEAFF. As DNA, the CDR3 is TGTGCCAGCAGTTTGAGGAACACTGAAGCTTTCTTT.

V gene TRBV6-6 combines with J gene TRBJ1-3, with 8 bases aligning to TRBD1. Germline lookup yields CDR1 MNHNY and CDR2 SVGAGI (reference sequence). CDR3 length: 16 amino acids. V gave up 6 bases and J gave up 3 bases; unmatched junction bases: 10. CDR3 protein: CASRETGGEFGNTIYF. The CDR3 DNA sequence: TGTGCCAGCAGAGAAACAGGGGGTGAATTTGGAAACACCATATATTTT.

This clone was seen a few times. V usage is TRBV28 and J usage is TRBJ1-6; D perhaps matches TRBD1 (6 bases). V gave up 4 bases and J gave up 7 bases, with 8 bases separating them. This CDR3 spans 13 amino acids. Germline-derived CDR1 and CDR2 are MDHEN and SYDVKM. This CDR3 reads CASSSQGNSPLHF. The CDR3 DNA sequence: TGTGCCAGCAGTTCCCAGGGGAATTCACCCCTCCACTTT. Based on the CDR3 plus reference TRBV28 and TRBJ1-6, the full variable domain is DVKVTQSSRYLVKRTGEKVFLECVQDMDHENMFWYRQDPGLGLRLIYFSYDVKMKEKGDIPEGYSVSREKKERFSLILESASTNQTSMYLCASSSQGNSPLHFGNGTRLTVT.

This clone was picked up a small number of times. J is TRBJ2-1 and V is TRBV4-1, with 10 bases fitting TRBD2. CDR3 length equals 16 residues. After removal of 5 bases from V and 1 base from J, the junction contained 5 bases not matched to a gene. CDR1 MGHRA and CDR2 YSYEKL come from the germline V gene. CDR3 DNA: TGCGCCAGCAGCGCCACTAGCGGGGTGTCCTACAATGAGCAGTTCTTC. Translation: CASSATSGVSYNEQFF.

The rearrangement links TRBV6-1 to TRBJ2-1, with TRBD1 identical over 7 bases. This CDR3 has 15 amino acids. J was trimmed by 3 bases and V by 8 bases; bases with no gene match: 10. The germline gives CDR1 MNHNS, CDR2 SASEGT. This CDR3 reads CASHLTGAFYNEQFF. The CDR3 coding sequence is TGTGCCAGCCATCTAACAGGGGCTTTCTACAATGAGCAGTTCTTC.

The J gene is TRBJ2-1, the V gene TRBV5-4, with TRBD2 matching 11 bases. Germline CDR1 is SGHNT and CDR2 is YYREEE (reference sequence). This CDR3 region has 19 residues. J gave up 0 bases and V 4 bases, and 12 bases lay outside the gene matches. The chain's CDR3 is CASSGWASGGPSSYNEQFF. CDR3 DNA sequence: TGTGCCAGCAGCGGGTGGGCTAGCGGGGGGCCCAGCTCCTACAATGAGCAGTTCTTC.